The present T cell receptor (beta chain) was sequenced within a study of cytomegalovirus exposure and HLA in healthy donors. Findings and limits, study-wide: The study flagged some 170 TCR beta chains as cytomegalovirus-associated. Cytomegalovirus status was reportedly diagnosed by the classifier with high sensitivity and specificity. Another analysis was done later, and it associated over 15,000 TCR beta sequences with HLA alleles at 0.05 false discovery rate. When a later analysis compared HLA-associated TCR beta chains with equally common others, the HLA-associated chains turned out to be more clonally expanded and to have lower generation probabilities.

A note on this clone: Its antigen is not identified.

The PCR used 60 Vbeta and 13 Jbeta primers. TCRdb's table, derived via immunoSEQ multiplex PCR, lists solely in-frame clones and lacks some. This sample contains 100,000 to 150,000 clones. This CDR3 comprises 15 residues. With V trimmed by 4 bases and J by 5 bases, 2 bases remained unmatched. Per the germline V gene, CDR1 is LNHNV and CDR2 is YYDKDF (reference sequence). V usage is TRBV15 and J usage is TRBJ2-3; 14 nucleotides agree with TRBD2. Sequencing used PBMCs. This sequence was found in a man younger than 35 in good health and CMV-seronegative. The CDR3, as DNA: TGTGCCACCAGCACAGGGACTAGCGGGAGAGATACGCAGTATTTT. Translating gives CATSTGTSGRDTQYF.